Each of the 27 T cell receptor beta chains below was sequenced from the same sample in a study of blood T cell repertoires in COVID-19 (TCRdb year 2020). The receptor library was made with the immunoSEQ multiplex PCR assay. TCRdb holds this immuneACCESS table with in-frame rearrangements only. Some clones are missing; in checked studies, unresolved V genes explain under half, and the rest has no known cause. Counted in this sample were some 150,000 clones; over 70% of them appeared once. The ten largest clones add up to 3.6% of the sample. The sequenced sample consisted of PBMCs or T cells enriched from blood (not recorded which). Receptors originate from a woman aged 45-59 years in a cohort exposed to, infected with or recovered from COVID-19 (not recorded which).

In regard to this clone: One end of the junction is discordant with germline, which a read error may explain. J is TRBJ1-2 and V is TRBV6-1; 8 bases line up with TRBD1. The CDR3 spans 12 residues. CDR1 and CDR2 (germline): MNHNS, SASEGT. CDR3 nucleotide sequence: TGTGCCAGCAGTGAGGGGACAGGACCGCCTTCCTTC. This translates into CASSEGTGPPSF.

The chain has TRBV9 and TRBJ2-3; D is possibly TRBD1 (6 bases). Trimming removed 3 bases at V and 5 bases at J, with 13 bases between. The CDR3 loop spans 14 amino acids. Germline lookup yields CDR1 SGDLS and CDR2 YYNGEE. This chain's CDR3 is CASSAYGRGDTQYF. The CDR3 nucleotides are TGTGCCAGCAGCGCCTACGGCAGGGGAGATACGCAGTATTTT.

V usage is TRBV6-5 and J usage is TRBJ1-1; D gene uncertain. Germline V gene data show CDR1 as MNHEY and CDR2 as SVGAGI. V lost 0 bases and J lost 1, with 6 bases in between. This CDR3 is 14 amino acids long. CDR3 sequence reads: CASSYSFQNTEAFF. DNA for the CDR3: TGTGCCAGCAGTTACTCTTTCCAGAACACTGAAGCTTTCTTT.

DNA of the CDR3: TGTGCCAGCTCACCACGCCAGGGGCGAAACACCGGGGAGCTGTTTTTT. Translated, it gives CASSPRQGRNTGELFF. The chain employs TRBV18 and TRBJ2-2; D might be TRBD1 (6 bases). Between the trimmed V and J ends, which lost 1 base and 2 bases, there was a span of 11 bases. The CDR3 extends over 16 amino acids. Germline values: CDR1 KGHSH, CDR2 LQKENI.

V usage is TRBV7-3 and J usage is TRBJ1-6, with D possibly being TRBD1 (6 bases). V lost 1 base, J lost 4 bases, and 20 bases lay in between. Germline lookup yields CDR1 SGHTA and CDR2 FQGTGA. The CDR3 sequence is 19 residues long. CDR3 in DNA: TGTGCCAGCAGCTTAAGGGGTGTACAGGGAGAATCATATAATTCACCCCTCCACTTT. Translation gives CASSLRGVQGESYNSPLHF.

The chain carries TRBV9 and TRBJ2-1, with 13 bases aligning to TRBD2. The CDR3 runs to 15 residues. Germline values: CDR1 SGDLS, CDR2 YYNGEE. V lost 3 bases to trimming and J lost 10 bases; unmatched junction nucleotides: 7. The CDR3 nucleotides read TGTGCCAGCAGCGCCGGGACTAGCGGGGCAGGGGAGCAGTTCTTC. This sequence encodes CASSAGTSGAGEQFF.

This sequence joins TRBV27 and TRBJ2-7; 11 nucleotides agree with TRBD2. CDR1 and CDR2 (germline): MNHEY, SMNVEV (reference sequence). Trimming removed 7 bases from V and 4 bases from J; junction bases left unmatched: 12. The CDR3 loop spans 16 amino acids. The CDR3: CASTGIGTSGRYEQYF. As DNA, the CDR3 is TGTGCCAGCACCGGGATAGGGACTAGCGGCCGGTACGAGCAGTACTTC.

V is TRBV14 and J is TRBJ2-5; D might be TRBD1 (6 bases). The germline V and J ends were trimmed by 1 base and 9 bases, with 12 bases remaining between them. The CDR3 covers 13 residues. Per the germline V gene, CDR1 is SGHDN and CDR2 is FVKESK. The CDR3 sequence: CASSQVDSLAQYF. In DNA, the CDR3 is TGTGCCAGCAGCCAAGTGGACAGTTTGGCCCAGTACTTC.

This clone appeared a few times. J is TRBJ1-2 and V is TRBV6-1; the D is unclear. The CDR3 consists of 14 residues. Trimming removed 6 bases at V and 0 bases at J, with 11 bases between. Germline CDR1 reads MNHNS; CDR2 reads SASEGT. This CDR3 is CASRLTASNYGYTF. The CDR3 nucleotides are TGTGCCAGCAGGCTTACAGCTTCTAACTATGGCTACACCTTC.

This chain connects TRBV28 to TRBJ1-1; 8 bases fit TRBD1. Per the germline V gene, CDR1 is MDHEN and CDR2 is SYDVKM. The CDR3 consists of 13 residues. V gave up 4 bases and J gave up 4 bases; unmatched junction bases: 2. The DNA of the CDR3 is TGTGCCAGCAGTTCGACAGGGGTCACTGAAGCTTTCTTT. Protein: CASSSTGVTEAFF.

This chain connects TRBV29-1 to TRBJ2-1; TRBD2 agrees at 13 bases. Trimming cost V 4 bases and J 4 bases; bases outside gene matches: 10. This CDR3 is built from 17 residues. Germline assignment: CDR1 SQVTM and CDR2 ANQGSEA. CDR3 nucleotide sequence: TGCAGCGTTGCACGCTACGGGACTAGCGGGATTTACAATGAGCAGTTCTTC. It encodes CSVARYGTSGIYNEQFF.

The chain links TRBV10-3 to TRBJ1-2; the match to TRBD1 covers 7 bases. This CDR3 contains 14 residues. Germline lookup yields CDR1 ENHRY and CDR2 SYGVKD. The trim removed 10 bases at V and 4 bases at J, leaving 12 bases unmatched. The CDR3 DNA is TGTGCCACCCAACAGGGGAAGTTTGCCTATGGCTACACCTTC. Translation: CATQQGKFAYGYTF.

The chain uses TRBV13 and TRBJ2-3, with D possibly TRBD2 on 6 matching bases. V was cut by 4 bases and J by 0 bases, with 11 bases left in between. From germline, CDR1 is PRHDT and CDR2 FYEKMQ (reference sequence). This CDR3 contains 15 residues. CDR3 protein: CASSSRDWSTDTQYF. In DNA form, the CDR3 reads TGTGCCAGCAGCTCCAGGGACTGGAGCACAGATACGCAGTATTTT.

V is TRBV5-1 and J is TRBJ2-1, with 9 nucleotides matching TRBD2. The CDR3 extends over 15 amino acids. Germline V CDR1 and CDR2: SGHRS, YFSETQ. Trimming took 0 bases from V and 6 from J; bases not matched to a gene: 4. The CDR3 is CASSLGGGAFNEQFF. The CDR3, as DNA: TGCGCCAGCAGCTTGGGCGGGGGGGCCTTCAATGAGCAGTTCTTC.

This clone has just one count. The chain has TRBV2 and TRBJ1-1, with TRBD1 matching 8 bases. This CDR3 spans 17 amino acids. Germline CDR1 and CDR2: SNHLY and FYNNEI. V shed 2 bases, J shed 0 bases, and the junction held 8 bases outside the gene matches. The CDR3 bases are TGTGCCAGCAGTGAACCCAGACAGGGGTTCGTGAACACTGAAGCTTTCTTT. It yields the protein CASSEPRQGFVNTEAFF.

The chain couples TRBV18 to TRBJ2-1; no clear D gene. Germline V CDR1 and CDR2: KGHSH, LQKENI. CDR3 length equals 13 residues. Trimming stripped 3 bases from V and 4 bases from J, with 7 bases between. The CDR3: CASSPLSYNEQFF. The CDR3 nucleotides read TGTGCCAGCTCACCTCTCTCTTACAATGAGCAGTTCTTC. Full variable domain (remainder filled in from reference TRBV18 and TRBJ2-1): NAGVMQNPRHLVRRRGQEARLRCSPMKGHSHVYWYRQLPEEGLKFMVYLQKENIIDESGMPKERFSAEFPKEGPSILRIQQVVRGDSAAYFCASSPLSYNEQFFGPGTRLTVL.

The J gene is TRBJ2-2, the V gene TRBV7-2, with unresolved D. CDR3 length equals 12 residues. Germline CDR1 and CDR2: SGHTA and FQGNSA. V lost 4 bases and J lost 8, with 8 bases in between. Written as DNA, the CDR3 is TGTGCCAGCAGCTCCCCCTTGGGGGAGCTGTTTTTT. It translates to CASSSPLGELFF.

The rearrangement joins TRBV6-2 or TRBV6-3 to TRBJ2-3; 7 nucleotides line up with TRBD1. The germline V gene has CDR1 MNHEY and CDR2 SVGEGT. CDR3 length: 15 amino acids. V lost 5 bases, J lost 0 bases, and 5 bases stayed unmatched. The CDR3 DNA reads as TGTGCCAGCAGTAAGACAGGGTTTAGCACAGATACGCAGTATTTT. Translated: CASSKTGFSTDTQYF.

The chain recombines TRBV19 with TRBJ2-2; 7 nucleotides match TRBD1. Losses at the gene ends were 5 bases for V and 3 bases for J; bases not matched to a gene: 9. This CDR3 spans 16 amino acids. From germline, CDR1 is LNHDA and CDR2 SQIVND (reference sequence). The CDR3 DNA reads TGTGCCAGTAGTGGTGTAAGACAGGGCTACACCGGGGAGCTGTTTTTT. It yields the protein CASSGVRQGYTGELFF.

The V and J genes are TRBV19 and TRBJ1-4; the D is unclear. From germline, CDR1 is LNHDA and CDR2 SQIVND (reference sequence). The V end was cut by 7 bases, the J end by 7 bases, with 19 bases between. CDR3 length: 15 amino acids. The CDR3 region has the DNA TGTGCCAGTACCCATGGAGTCAGTAGGATTGAAAAACTGTTTTTT. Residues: CASTHGVSRIEKLFF.

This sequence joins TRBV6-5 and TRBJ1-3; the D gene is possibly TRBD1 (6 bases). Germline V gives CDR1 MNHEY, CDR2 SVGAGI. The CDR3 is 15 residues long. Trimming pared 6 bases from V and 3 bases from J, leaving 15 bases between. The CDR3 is CASRPPGVLGNTIYF. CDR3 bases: TGTGCCAGCAGACCACCAGGGGTTCTTGGAAACACCATATATTTT.

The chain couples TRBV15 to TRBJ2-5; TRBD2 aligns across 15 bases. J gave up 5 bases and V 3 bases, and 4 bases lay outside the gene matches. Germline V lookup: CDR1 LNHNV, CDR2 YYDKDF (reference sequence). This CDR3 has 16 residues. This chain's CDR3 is CATSRGLAGGSETQYF. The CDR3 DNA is TGTGCCACCAGCAGGGGACTAGCGGGGGGAAGTGAGACCCAGTACTTC.

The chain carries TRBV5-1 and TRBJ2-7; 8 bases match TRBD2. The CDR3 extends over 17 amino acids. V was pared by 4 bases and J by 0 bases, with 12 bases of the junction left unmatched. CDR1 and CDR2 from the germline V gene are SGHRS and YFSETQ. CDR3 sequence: CASSVSSGFSLSYEQYF. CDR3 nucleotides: TGCGCCAGCAGCGTATCTAGCGGGTTTTCACTCTCCTACGAGCAGTACTTC.

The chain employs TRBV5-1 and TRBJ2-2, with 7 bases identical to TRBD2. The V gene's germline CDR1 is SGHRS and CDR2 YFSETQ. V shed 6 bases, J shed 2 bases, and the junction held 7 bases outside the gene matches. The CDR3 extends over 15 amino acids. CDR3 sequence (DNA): TGCGCCAGCACCCAGAGCGGGGCCAACACCGGGGAGCTGTTTTTT. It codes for CASTQSGANTGELFF.

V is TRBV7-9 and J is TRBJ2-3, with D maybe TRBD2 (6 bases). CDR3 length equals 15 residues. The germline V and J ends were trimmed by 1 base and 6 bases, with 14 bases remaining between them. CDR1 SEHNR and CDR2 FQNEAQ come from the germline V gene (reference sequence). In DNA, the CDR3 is TGTGCCAGCAGCTTAGAAGGGGTAGCGGCGGATACGCAGTATTTT. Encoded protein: CASSLEGVAADTQYF.

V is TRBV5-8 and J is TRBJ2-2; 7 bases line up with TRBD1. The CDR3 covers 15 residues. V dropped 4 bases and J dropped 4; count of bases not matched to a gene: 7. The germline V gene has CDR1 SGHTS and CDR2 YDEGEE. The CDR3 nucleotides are TGTGCCAGCAGCCTAGACAGGGTGCGCACCGGGGAGCTGTTTTTT. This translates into CASSLDRVRTGELFF.

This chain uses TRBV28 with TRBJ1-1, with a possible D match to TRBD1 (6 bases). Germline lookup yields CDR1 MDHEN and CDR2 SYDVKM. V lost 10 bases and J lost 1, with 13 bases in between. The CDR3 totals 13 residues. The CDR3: CATGGQPNTEAFF. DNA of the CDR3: TGTGCCACCGGGGGGCAGCCGAACACTGAAGCTTTCTTT.